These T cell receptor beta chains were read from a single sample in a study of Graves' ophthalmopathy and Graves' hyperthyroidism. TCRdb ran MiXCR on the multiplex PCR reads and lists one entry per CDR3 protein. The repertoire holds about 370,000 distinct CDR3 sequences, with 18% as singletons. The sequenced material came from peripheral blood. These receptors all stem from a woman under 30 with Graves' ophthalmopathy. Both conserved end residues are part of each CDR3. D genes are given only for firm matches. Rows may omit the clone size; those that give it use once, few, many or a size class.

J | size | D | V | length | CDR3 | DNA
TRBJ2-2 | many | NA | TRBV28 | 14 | CASSSTGLSGELFF | TGTGCCAGCAGTAGTACAGGGCTGTCAGGGGAGCTGTTTTTT
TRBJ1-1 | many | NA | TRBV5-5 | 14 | CASSSNPLQVMTFF | TGTGCCAGCAGCTCAAACCCGTTACAGGTGATGACTTTCTTT
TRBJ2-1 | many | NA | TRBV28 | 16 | CASSFYWQASYNEQFF | TGTGCCAGCAGTTTTTATTGGCAGGCGTCCTACAATGAGCAGTTCTTC
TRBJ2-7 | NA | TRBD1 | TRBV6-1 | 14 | CASTADRDDYEQYF | TGTGCCAGCACCGCGGACAGGGATGACTACGAGCAGTACTTC
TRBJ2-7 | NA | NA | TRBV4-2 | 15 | CASSQSDRNRYEQYF | TGTGCCAGCAGCCAAAGTGACAGGAATCGCTACGAGCAGTACTTC
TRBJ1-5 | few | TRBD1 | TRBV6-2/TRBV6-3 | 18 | CASSRTGTGTRGNQPQHF | TGTGCCAGCAGTCGTACCGGGACAGGGACCCGTGGGAATCAGCCCCAGCATTTT
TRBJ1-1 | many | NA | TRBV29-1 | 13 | CSVESGMDTEAFF | TGCAGCGTTGAATCAGGGATGGACACTGAAGCTTTCTTT
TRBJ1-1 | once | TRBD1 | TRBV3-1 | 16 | CASSGRGQMMNTEAFF | TGTGCCAGCAGTGGGAGGGGGCAGATGATGAACACTGAAGCTTTCTTT
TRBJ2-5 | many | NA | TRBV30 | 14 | CAWNGGGWRETQYF | TGTGCCTGGAACGGCGGAGGATGGAGGGAGACCCAGTACTTC
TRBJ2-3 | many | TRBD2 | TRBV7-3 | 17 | CASSLTGAGGGTDTQYF | TGTGCCAGCAGCTTAACCGGAGCGGGAGGGGGCACAGATACGCAGTATTTT
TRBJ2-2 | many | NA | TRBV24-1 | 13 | CATSTEGGGELFF | TGTGCCACCAGTACCGAAGGTGGCGGGGAGCTGTTTTTT
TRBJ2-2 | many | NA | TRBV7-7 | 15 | CASSFSGEGTGELFF | TGTGCTAGCAGCTTTTCGGGAGAGGGCACCGGGGAGCTGTTTTTT
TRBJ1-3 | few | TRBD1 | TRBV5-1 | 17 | CASSIGPTGRGGNTIYF | TGCGCCAGCAGCATCGGGCCGACAGGGCGAGGTGGAAACACCATATATTTT
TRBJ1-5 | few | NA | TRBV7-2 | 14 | CASSLQGSRQPQHF | TGTGCCAGCAGTCTACAGGGATCGAGGCAGCCCCAGCATTTT
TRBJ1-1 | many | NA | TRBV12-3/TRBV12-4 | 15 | CASSLAGALGTEAFF | TGTGCCAGCAGTTTAGCGGGGGCGCTGGGCACTGAAGCTTTCTTT
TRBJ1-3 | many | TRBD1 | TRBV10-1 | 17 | CASSGVGTGPSGNTIYF | TGCGCCAGCAGTGGCGTAGGGACAGGGCCGTCTGGAAACACCATATATTTT
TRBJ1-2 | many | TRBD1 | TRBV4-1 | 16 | CASSQSPVGQEDGYTF | TGCGCCAGCAGCCAGTCCCCCGTGGGACAGGAGGATGGCTACACCTTC
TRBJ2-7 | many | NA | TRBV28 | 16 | CASSSGGAAVRGEQYF | TGTGCCAGCAGTTCAGGCGGGGCGGCAGTTCGGGGCGAGCAGTACTTC
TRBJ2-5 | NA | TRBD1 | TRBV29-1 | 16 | CSVFTAGTGVLETQYF | TGCAGCGTCTTCACCGCCGGGACAGGGGTTCTTGAGACCCAGTACTTC
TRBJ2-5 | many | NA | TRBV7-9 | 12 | CASKGLQETQYF | TGTGCCAGCAAGGGGTTACAAGAGACCCAGTACTTC
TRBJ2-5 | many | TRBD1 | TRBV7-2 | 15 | CASSSSRTGWETQYF | TGTGCCAGCAGCTCTAGCCGGACAGGGTGGGAGACCCAGTACTTC
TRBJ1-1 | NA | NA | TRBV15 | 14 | CATSETVMNTEAFF | TGTGCCACCAGCGAGACGGTTATGAACACTGAAGCTTTCTTT
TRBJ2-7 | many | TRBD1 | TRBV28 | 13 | CASSWGTDYEQYF | TGTGCCAGCAGTTGGGGGACAGACTACGAGCAGTACTTC
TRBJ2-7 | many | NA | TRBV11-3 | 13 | CASSYGTSYEQYF | TGTGCCAGCAGCTACGGGACCTCCTACGAGCAGTACTTC